This T cell receptor beta chain was retrieved from a study of cytomegalovirus exposure and HLA in healthy donors. Points on this clone: Its matching antigen is unknown.

This PCR relied on a set of 60 Vbeta primers and 13 Jbeta primers. Measured with immunoSEQ multiplex PCR; TCRdb has only the in-frame clones, and not every one. The sample consists of approximately 160,000 clones, more than 65% of them appearing once. There are 13 residues in the CDR3. J was trimmed by 10 bases and V by 5 bases; bases with no gene match: 4. Germline V gene data show CDR1 as SQVTM and CDR2 as ANQGSEA. Study-wide findings and caveats: Links to common viral pathogens appeared, in a later analysis, for several of the most significant clusters. Whilst most TCR sequences proved rare, a subset of public TCRs occurred across many donors.

The source material was PBMCs. This rearrangement joins TRBV29-1 to TRBJ2-1; 14 bases are shared with TRBD2. This clonotype was obtained from a young man in good health and CMV-seropositive. In nucleotides, the CDR3 is TGCAGCGTTAGGGGACTAGCGGGAGTCGAGCAGTTCTTC. The encoded protein is CSVRGLAGVEQFF.